One and the same sample provided the 8 T cell receptor beta chains below, sequenced in a study of blood T cells in healthy people across ages. Through a sample-barcoded 5' primer and a J-beta primer mix, a second PCR was run for roughly 7 to 11 cycles. Each CDR3 protein is one row after TCRdb ran MiXCR on the 5' RACE reads. The sample lists about 580,000 distinct CDR3 sequences, 40% to 55% occurring once. Sequenced: blood. All receptors come from a man aged 80 or over in good health.

This clonotype has more than one count but fewer than ten. The chain uses TRBV29-1 and TRBJ2-1; 7 nucleotides line up with TRBD2. The CDR3 loop spans 13 amino acids. V gave up 7 bases and J gave up 2 bases; unmatched junction bases: 5. Germline loops: CDR1 SQVTM, CDR2 ANQGSEA. CDR3 DNA sequence: TGCAGCGCAGGACTAGACGCCTACAATGAGCAGTTCTTC. Translated: CSAGLDAYNEQFF.

This clonotype has at least ten counts. The chain is built from TRBV7-2 and TRBJ1-6; tentative D call: TRBD1 (5 bases). Per the germline V gene, CDR1 is SGHTA and CDR2 is FQGNSA. This CDR3 is 15 amino acids long. V gave up 1 base and J gave up 5 bases, with 9 bases separating them. In nucleotides, the CDR3 is TGTGCCAGCAGCTTAGTGGTCAGGGATAATTCACCCCTCCACTTT. Its protein is CASSLVVRDNSPLHF.

CDR3 in DNA: TGTGCCAGCAGTGAAGCCGGCGGGGTCGAGACCCAGTACTTC. This gives the protein CASSEAGGVETQYF. The chain links TRBV6-1 to TRBJ2-5; TRBD2 might be the D (6 bases). The V end was cut by 0 bases, the J end by 5 bases, with 10 bases between. Germline V CDR1 and CDR2: MNHNS, SASEGT. This CDR3 comprises 14 residues.

A word on this clonotype: The junction differs from germline at one of its ends, possibly a read error. The rearrangement joins TRBV10-3 to TRBJ2-3; 7 bases map to TRBD2. CDR1 and CDR2 (germline): ENHRY, SYGVKD. The CDR3 spans 16 residues. CDR3 nucleotide sequence: TGTGCCATCAGCGCGATCCGGGGGGTTAACACAGATGCGCAGTATTTT. This sequence encodes CAISAIRGVNTDAQYF.

V usage is TRBV6-6 and J usage is TRBJ2-1; 7 bases align to TRBD1. The DNA end is a closer match to TRBJ2-7, so the J assignment may be wrong. The CDR3 runs 15 residues. CDR1 MNHNY and CDR2 SVGAGI come from the germline V gene (reference sequence). The CDR3 DNA sequence: TGTGCCAGCGTCGCCGGGACAGCCCATTGCAATGAGCAGTACTTC. Protein sequence: CASVAGTAHCNEQYF.

The rearrangement uses TRBV6-6 and TRBJ2-2; 7 nucleotides agree with TRBD1. This CDR3 region has 15 residues. The V segment lost 2 bases and the J segment 4 bases; nucleotides outside the gene matches: 4. Germline-derived CDR1 and CDR2 are MNHNY and SVGAGI (reference sequence). CDR3 bases: TGTGCCAGCAGTTACAGGGGACAGCCCACCGGGGAGCTGTTTTTT. Protein: CASSYRGQPTGELFF.

V and J are TRBV28 and TRBJ1-5; the match to TRBD1 covers 10 bases. Germline-derived CDR1 and CDR2 are MDHEN and SYDVKM. The CDR3 sequence is 16 residues long. V was pared by 2 bases and J by 4 bases, with 5 bases of the junction left unmatched. The CDR3 DNA follows: TGTGCCAGCAGTTTACGGGTGGGACAGGGGAATCAGCCCCAGCATTTT. Translated: CASSLRVGQGNQPQHF.

The chain recombines TRBV4-1 with TRBJ2-7; 10 nucleotides align to TRBD2. The V segment lost 4 bases and the J segment 5 bases; nucleotides outside the gene matches: 8. The germline CDR1 and CDR2 sequences are MGHRA and YSYEKL. CDR3 length equals 15 residues. The chain's CDR3 is CASSRVGLAGDEQYF. The CDR3 DNA reads TGCGCCAGCAGCCGCGTTGGGCTAGCGGGGGACGAGCAGTACTTC.